This T cell receptor beta chain stems from a study of blood T cell repertoires in COVID-19. A single count supports this clone. The method was immunoSEQ multiplex PCR; TCRdb's version includes in-frame clones alone and lacks a portion of them. The table lists 200,000 to 250,000 clones, 80% of them singletons. V lost 7 bases and J 0 bases, leaving 12 bases between the germline ends. The germline gives CDR1 SGHVS, CDR2 FQNEAQ. The CDR3 is made up of 14 amino acids. Input material: PBMCs or T cells enriched from blood (not recorded which). This sequence was found in a woman aged 40-49 years with acute COVID-19. The chain recombines TRBV7-8 with TRBJ1-1; D is uncertain. The CDR3 here is CASTHEHMNTEAFF. For the CDR3, the DNA is TGTGCCAGCACCCACGAACACATGAACACTGAAGCTTTCTTT.